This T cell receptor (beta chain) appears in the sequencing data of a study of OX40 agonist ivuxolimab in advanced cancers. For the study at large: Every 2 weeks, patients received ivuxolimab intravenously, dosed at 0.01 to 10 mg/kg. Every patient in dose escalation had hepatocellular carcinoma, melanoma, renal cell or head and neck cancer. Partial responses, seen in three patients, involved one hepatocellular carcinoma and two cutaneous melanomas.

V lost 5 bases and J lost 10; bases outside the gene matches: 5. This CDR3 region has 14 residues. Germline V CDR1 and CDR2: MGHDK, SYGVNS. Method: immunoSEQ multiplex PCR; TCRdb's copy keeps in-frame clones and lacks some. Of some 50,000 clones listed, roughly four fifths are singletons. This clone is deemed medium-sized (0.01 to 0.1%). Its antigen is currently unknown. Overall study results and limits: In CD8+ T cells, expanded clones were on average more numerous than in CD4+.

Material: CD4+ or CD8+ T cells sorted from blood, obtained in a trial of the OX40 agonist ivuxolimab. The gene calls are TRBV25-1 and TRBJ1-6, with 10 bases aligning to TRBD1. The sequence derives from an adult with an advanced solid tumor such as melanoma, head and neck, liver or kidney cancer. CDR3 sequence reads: CASSIGQGDSPLHF. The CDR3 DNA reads TGTGCCAGCAGTATAGGACAGGGGGACTCACCCCTCCACTTT. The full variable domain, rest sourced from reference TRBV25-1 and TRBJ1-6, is EADIYQTPRYLVIGTGKKITLECSQTMGHDKMYWYQQDPGMELHLIHYSYGVNSTEKGDLSSESTVSRIRTEHFPLTLESARPSHTSQYLCASSIGQGDSPLHFGNGTRLTVT.